The 8 T cell receptor beta chains presented below share a single source sample, sequenced in a study of cytotoxic CD8 clonotypes in ibrutinib-treated CLL. Sequencing used immunoSEQ multiplex PCR; TCRdb keeps in-frame clones, though not all of them. The sample consists of under 200,000 clones, more than 80% of them appearing once. Sequenced here: PBMCs, sampled after 24 months of ibrutinib treatment. The receptors stem from a human donor with chronic lymphocytic leukemia.

This clone was counted only a few times. The chain has TRBV4-2 and TRBJ1-2; no firm D call. Trimming removed 5 bases from V and 0 bases from J, with 10 bases in between. The CDR3 spans 14 residues. CDR1 and CDR2 from the germline V gene are LGHNA and YNFKEQ. CDR3 loop: CASSLSGTNYGYTF. In DNA, the CDR3 is TGTGCCAGCAGCTTGTCGGGAACTAACTATGGCTACACCTTC.

This clone was detected once. V usage is TRBV30 and J usage is TRBJ1-1; D unclear. Trimming took 1 base from V and 2 from J, leaving 8 bases between them. CDR3 length: 13 amino acids. The germline CDR1 and CDR2 sequences are GTSNPN and SVGIG (reference sequence). In DNA, the CDR3 is TGTGCCTGGAGTGGGGCAGTAAACACTGAAGCTTTCTTT. It codes for CAWSGAVNTEAFF.

The chain employs TRBV6-1 and TRBJ2-7; 7 nucleotides line up with TRBD2. Germline-derived CDR1 and CDR2 are MNHNS and SASEGT. The CDR3 spans 14 residues. V dropped 7 bases and J dropped 3; count of bases not matched to a gene: 9. CDR3: CASIGGVPYYEQYF. The CDR3 bases are TGTGCCAGCATTGGGGGGGTCCCCTACTACGAGCAGTACTTC.

The chain is built from TRBV6-1 and TRBJ2-5, with 9 bases fitting TRBD1. The CDR3 is 13 amino acids. V dropped 6 bases and J dropped 5; count of bases not matched to a gene: 4. Germline-derived CDR1 and CDR2 are MNHNS and SASEGT. As DNA, the CDR3 is TGTGCCAGCAGGCGGACAGGGGAGGAGACCCAGTACTTC. Encoded protein: CASRRTGEETQYF.

This chain connects TRBV9 to TRBJ2-3, with TRBD2 matching over 10 bases. Losses at the gene ends were 4 bases for V and 0 bases for J; bases not matched to a gene: 8. CDR3 length equals 17 residues. In germline, CDR1 is SGDLS, CDR2 YYNGEE. CDR3 amino acids: CASSPRTSGISTDTQYF. The DNA for the CDR3 is TGTGCCAGCAGCCCGAGGACTAGCGGAATTAGCACAGATACGCAGTATTTT.

CDR3 amino acids: CASSQQGEKLFF. The CDR3 region has the DNA TGTGCCAGCAGTCAACAGGGTGAAAAACTGTTTTTT. V gene TRBV6-5 combines with J gene TRBJ1-4; maybe TRBD1 (6 bases). Germline V gives CDR1 MNHEY, CDR2 SVGAGI. The V gene lost 5 bases and the J gene lost 7 bases, with 8 bases spanning the gap. The CDR3 is made up of 12 amino acids.

This chain links TRBV6-1 with TRBJ1-1, with a weak D call TRBD1 (5 bases). The CDR3 contains 15 residues. Per the germline V gene, CDR1 is MNHNS and CDR2 is SASEGT. Trimming stripped 7 bases from V and 5 bases from J, with 20 bases between. The CDR3 here is CASIPDMGRGTEAFF. The CDR3, as DNA: TGTGCCAGCATCCCGGATATGGGGCGGGGGACTGAAGCTTTCTTT.

The V and J genes are TRBV5-5 and TRBJ1-2; D is undetermined. CDR1 and CDR2 from the germline V gene are SGHKS and YYEKEE (reference sequence). This CDR3 region has 15 residues. V lost 3 bases, J lost 7 bases, and 19 bases lay in between. The CDR3 DNA follows: TGTGCCAGCAGCTCTTCCGGGCTAACGAGTTTTGGCTACACCTTC. This codes for CASSSSGLTSFGYTF.